This T cell receptor beta chain was observed in a study of regulatory T cells in long-lasting Graves disease. General observations from the study: The study found persistent patients shared more public clonotypes (about 3,000) than new patients (about 880).

Libraries of TCR beta came from iRepertoire HTBI primers plus Arm-PCR of CDR3 regions. From the multiplex PCR reads, TCRdb called clonotypes with MiXCR, one entry per CDR3 protein. The repertoire holds roughly 560,000 distinct CDR3 sequences, with around 12% as singletons. Germline V gene lookup returns CDR1 ENHRY and CDR2 SYGVKD. This CDR3 has 14 residues. Trimming stripped 1 base from V and 0 bases from J, with 5 bases between. Noted time point: newly diagnosed GD, antithyroid drugs for less than 3 months. PBMC-extracted RNA yielded the TCR library. This clonotype was seen ten or more times. Antigen unknown. These same records also appear under a second study, on T cells in Graves' hyperthyroidism and ophthalmopathy. Turning to that study: The definition of stable Graves' hyperthyroidism was no ophthalmopathy progression within 18 months. Each diagnosis was grounded in clinical symptoms, serum thyroxine and TRAb, thyroid ultrasound, and orbital computed tomography.

The genes are TRBV10-3 and TRBJ2-3, with D possibly TRBD2 on 5 matching bases. This receptor was taken from a woman aged 25 to 39 with Graves disease. Material: peripheral blood mononuclear cells (PBMCs), obtained at new diagnosis, from a patient treated with antithyroid drugs. CDR3 in amino acids: CAISEWRSTDTQYF. The DNA for the CDR3 is TGTGCCATCAGTGAGTGGAGGAGCACAGATACGCAGTATTTT.